This T cell receptor (beta chain) was sequenced for a study of cytomegalovirus exposure and HLA in healthy donors. Study details: Early on, a data release was issued that held some 85 million unique TCRs from HLA-typed donors. Regarding the study as a whole: Most TCRs appeared rarely, but some public TCRs recurred in many donors.

This clone was detected once. The antigen is not known. Amplification used 60 Vbeta primers and 13 Jbeta primers. Sequenced by immunoSEQ multiplex PCR; TCRdb stores in-frame clones only, minus some. The profile shows about 150,000 clones, 60% to 85% of them singletons. Germline CDR1 is LNHDA and CDR2 is SQIVND (reference sequence). Losses at the gene ends were 3 bases for V and 2 bases for J; bases not matched to a gene: 8. The CDR3 has 16 residues. The genes are TRBV19 and TRBJ2-7, with 9 bases fitting TRBD1. This clonotype was obtained from a woman aged 40-49 years in good health and CMV-seronegative. Sequenced sample: PBMCs. Written as DNA, the CDR3 is TGTGCCAGTAGTATGGGGGCTGGGACAGGGACCTACGAGCAGTACTTC. This translates into CASSMGAGTGTYEQYF.